One and the same sample provided the 27 T cell receptor beta chains below, sequenced in a study of blood T cell repertoires in COVID-19. Assay: immunoSEQ multiplex PCR; the TCRdb copy retains only in-frame clones and omits some. The sample lists roughly 120,000 clones, about 85% occurring once. The specimen was peripheral blood. All receptors derive from a man aged 65 to 85 with acute or convalescent COVID-19.

The chain recombines TRBV27 with TRBJ2-1, with D uncertain. Between the trimmed V and J ends, which lost 2 bases and 2 bases, there was a span of 7 bases. The germline V gene encodes CDR1 MNHEY and CDR2 SMNVEV (reference sequence). This CDR3 has 14 residues. The CDR3 region has the DNA TGTGCCAGCAGTTTAATGTCAACCTACAATGAGCAGTTCTTC. It encodes CASSLMSTYNEQFF.

In this sample, this clone turned up once. This chain links TRBV19 with TRBJ2-5; possible D gene TRBD1, 6 bases. The V and J ends lost 5 bases and 7 bases respectively, with 23 bases between them. The CDR3 consists of 16 residues. From germline, CDR1 is LNHDA and CDR2 SQIVND (reference sequence). CDR3 in DNA: TGTGCCAGTAGTCTTCCCCGACAGGCAGGCTTGGTGACCCAGTACTTC. It is translated as CASSLPRQAGLVTQYF.

The rearrangement links TRBV5-1 to TRBJ1-4; 7 positions agree with TRBD1. The germline CDR1 and CDR2 sequences are SGHRS and YFSETQ. V dropped 1 base and J dropped 8; count of bases not matched to a gene: 2. The CDR3 loop spans 13 amino acids. As DNA, the CDR3 is TGCGCCAGCAGCTTGCTCAGGGGGGAAAAACTGTTTTTT. Translating gives CASSLLRGEKLFF.

The V and J genes are TRBV11-3 and TRBJ2-3, with a possible D match to TRBD1 (6 bases). CDR1 and CDR2 (germline): SGHNT, YENEEA. The CDR3 extends over 15 amino acids. The V gene lost 1 base and the J gene lost 5 bases, with 13 bases spanning the gap. The CDR3 region is CASSLVQGGGDTQYF. In DNA, the CDR3 is TGTGCCAGCAGCTTAGTACAGGGTGGAGGAGATACGCAGTATTTT. Complete variable domain (other parts from reference TRBV11-3 and TRBJ2-3): EAGVVQSPRYKIIEKKQPVAFWCNPISGHNTLYWYLQNLGQGPELLIRYENEEAVDDSQLPKDRFSAERLKGVDSTLKIQPAELGDSAVYLCASSLVQGGGDTQYFGPGTRLTVL.

The rearrangement uses TRBV29-1 and TRBJ1-1, with TRBD1 matching over 10 bases. Germline values: CDR1 SQVTM, CDR2 ANQGSEA. The CDR3 has 17 amino acids. With 4 bases clipped from V and 4 bases from J, the junction kept 15 bases outside the gene matches. As DNA, the CDR3 is TGCAGCGTTGGCCTAGGGGACAGGGGAGGGGGCCGCACTGAAGCTTTCTTT. Amino acids: CSVGLGDRGGGRTEAFF.

This clone appeared a single time. This chain uses TRBV27 with TRBJ1-5; 7 nucleotides align to TRBD1. The junction had 13 bases not matched to a gene; V was cut back by 2 bases and J by 0 bases. The CDR3 consists of 19 residues. CDR1 and CDR2 (germline): MNHEY, SMNVEV (reference sequence). The CDR3 DNA reads as TGTGCCAGCAGTTTAGAGGGGGTCGCGGACAGGATTAGCAATCAGCCCCAGCATTTT. Amino acids: CASSLEGVADRISNQPQHF.

V usage is TRBV24-1 and J usage is TRBJ1-1, with 7 positions matching TRBD1. This CDR3 contains 15 residues. Trimming at V came to 5 bases and at J to 1 base, leaving 6 bases not matched to a gene. From germline, CDR1 is KGHDR and CDR2 SFDVKD. CDR3 in amino acids: CATSASRQGNTEAFF. The DNA for the CDR3 is TGTGCCACCAGTGCCTCTCGACAGGGGAACACTGAAGCTTTCTTT.

The chain is built from TRBV24-1 and TRBJ2-3; TRBD2 might be the D (6 bases). The CDR3 contains 14 residues. With 4 bases removed from V and 2 bases from J, the gap between germline ends came to 9 bases. Germline V gene data show CDR1 as KGHDR and CDR2 as SFDVKD. The CDR3 DNA sequence: TGTGCCACCAGTGACGGGGGACCCACAGATACGCAGTATTTT. It yields the protein CATSDGGPTDTQYF.

This chain joins TRBV30 and TRBJ1-1; unclear D gene. CDR1 is GTSNPN, CDR2 SVGIG, per germline (reference sequence). Trimming left V 1 base short and J 4 bases short, with 19 bases between. This CDR3 comprises 16 residues. The CDR3 sequence: CAWSAPQKGPGTEAFF. CDR3 nucleotides: TGTGCCTGGAGTGCACCTCAGAAAGGCCCAGGCACTGAAGCTTTCTTT. Complete variable domain (other parts from reference TRBV30 and TRBJ1-1): SQTIHQWPATLVQPVGSPLSLECTVEGTSNPNLYWYRQAAGRGLQLLFYSVGIGQISSEVPQNLSASRPQDRQFILSSKKLLLSDSGFYLCAWSAPQKGPGTEAFFGQGTRLTVV.

CDR3 amino acids: CSVAAGASNQPQHF. DNA of the CDR3: TGCAGCGTTGCGGCGGGGGCGAGCAATCAGCCCCAGCATTTT. The V and J genes are TRBV29-1 and TRBJ1-5, with D possibly being TRBD1 (6 bases). This CDR3 contains 14 residues. The V gene lost 4 bases and the J gene lost 1 base, with 11 bases spanning the gap. Germline assignment: CDR1 SQVTM and CDR2 ANQGSEA. The whole variable domain, filled in from reference TRBV29-1 and TRBJ1-5, reads SAVISQKPSRDICQRGTSLTIQCQVDSQVTMMFWYRQQPGQSLTLIATANQGSEATYESGFVIDKFPISRPNLTFSTLTVSNMSPEDSSIYLCSVAAGASNQPQHFGDGTRLSIL.

The chain uses TRBV6-5 and TRBJ1-2; 8 bases are shared with TRBD1. CDR3 length equals 13 residues. V shed 9 bases, J shed 1 base, and the junction held 4 bases outside the gene matches. The germline gives CDR1 MNHEY, CDR2 SVGAGI. The CDR3 sequence is CASSDRDNYGYTF. CDR3 sequence (DNA): TGTGCCAGTTCGGACAGGGATAACTATGGCTACACCTTC.

The gene calls are TRBV10-1 and TRBJ2-4; a weak D match, TRBD1 (5 bases). The germline V gene encodes CDR1 WNHNN and CDR2 SYGVQD (reference sequence). The CDR3 loop spans 14 amino acids. Trimming took off 3 bases at V and 1 base at J, with 7 bases between the two ends. CDR3 sequence reads: CASSERGAKNIQYF. CDR3 DNA sequence: TGCGCCAGCAGTGAAAGGGGCGCCAAAAACATTCAGTACTTC.

This clone turned up a few times. This chain joins TRBV1 and TRBJ2-3; the D call TRBD2 from the table was never checked on the DNA. TRBV1 is marked as a pseudogene. CDR3 length: 16 residues. DNA for the CDR3: TGCACCAGCAGCCAAGGAAGCGGGGGGGCGGCAGATACGCAGTATTTT. The encoded protein is CTSSQGSGGAADTQYF.

The chain couples TRBV29-1 to TRBJ1-2; 8 bases are shared with TRBD1. CDR3 length: 14 residues. Germline V gene sequence: CDR1 SQVTM, CDR2 ANQGSEA. The V and J ends lost 6 bases and 5 bases, in that order; junction bases with no gene match: 11. The CDR3 DNA reads TGCAGCGTCGTCGGGACAGGAAATCATTATGGCTACACCTTC. The encoded protein is CSVVGTGNHYGYTF.

The chain has TRBV20-1 and TRBJ1-1; D is possibly TRBD1 (5 bases). Germline values: CDR1 DFQATT, CDR2 SNEGSKA (reference sequence). Trimming pared 3 bases from V and 4 bases from J, leaving 12 bases between. There are 13 residues in the CDR3. The CDR3 DNA reads as TGCAGTGCTAGTGACAGTCCTGCCACTGAAGCTTTCTTT. It is translated as CSASDSPATEAFF.

This clone was observed a single time. One end of the junction does not line up with germline, which may come from a read error. The chain recombines TRBV7-9 with TRBJ2-1; 12 nucleotides line up with TRBD2. Germline CDR1 SEHNR, CDR2 FQNEAQ (reference sequence). The CDR3 has 14 residues. The CDR3 sequence: CASSLAGGYNEQFF. The CDR3 DNA reads as TGTGCCAGCAGCCTAGCGGGGGGGTACAATGAGCAGTTCTTC.

The rearrangement links TRBV27 to TRBJ1-2; D is unresolved. V gave up 7 bases and J gave up 0 bases, with 12 bases separating them. Germline CDR1 MNHEY, CDR2 SMNVEV (reference sequence). This CDR3 contains 14 residues. The CDR3 loop is CASTALGANYGYTF. The CDR3 DNA sequence: TGTGCCAGCACCGCCCTCGGTGCTAACTATGGCTACACCTTC.

This chain uses TRBV10-3 with TRBJ1-1; D perhaps matches TRBD1 (5 bases). V shed 4 bases and J shed 6 bases, with 12 bases lying between them. Germline V gene sequence: CDR1 ENHRY, CDR2 SYGVKD. The CDR3 contains 13 residues. This CDR3 is CAISVGEGAEAFF. The DNA of the CDR3 is TGTGCCATCAGTGTGGGGGAGGGTGCTGAAGCTTTCTTT.

The V and J genes are TRBV7-6 and TRBJ1-3; unclear D gene. CDR1 is SGHVS and CDR2 is FNYEAQ in the germline V gene. The length of the CDR3 is 15 residues. V was cut by 5 bases and J by 0 bases, with 11 bases left in between. The CDR3 region has the DNA TGTGCCAGCAGCCGCCACTCGAGCTCTGGAAACACCATATATTTT. Translation: CASSRHSSSGNTIYF.

The chain combines TRBV2 with TRBJ1-5, with unresolved D. The ends were cut back, 6 bases at V and 0 bases at J, with 6 bases in the middle. The CDR3 loop spans 13 amino acids. Germline-derived CDR1 and CDR2 are SNHLY and FYNNEI. The CDR3, as DNA: TGTGCCAGCAGGGCATATAGCAATCAGCCCCAGCATTTT. Translating gives CASRAYSNQPQHF.

V is TRBV2 and J is TRBJ2-3; D uncertain. This CDR3 is 14 amino acids long. Trimming took 2 bases from V and 0 from J, leaving 6 bases between them. CDR1 is SNHLY, CDR2 FYNNEI, per germline. The CDR3: CASSESISTDTQYF. DNA for the CDR3: TGTGCCAGCAGTGAATCTATTAGCACAGATACGCAGTATTTT. Based on the CDR3 plus reference TRBV2 and TRBJ2-3, the full variable domain is EPEVTQTPSHQVTQMGQEVILRCVPISNHLYFYWYRQILGQKVEFLVSFYNNEISEKSEIFDDQFSVERPDGSNFTLKIRSTKLEDSAMYFCASSESISTDTQYFGPGTRLTVL.

The rearrangement joins TRBV6-1 to TRBJ1-2; D not certain. Per germline, CDR1 MNHNS and CDR2 SASEGT. The CDR3 sequence is 13 residues long. The V end lost 3 bases, the J end lost 4 bases, and 9 bases lay between the germline ends. The CDR3 nucleotides are TGTGCCAGCAGTGACGACGCAGGCTATGGCTACACCTTC. Protein product: CASSDDAGYGYTF.

The chain recombines TRBV6-5 with TRBJ2-7; 11 positions match TRBD1. The germline CDR1 and CDR2 sequences are MNHEY and SVGAGI. The CDR3 is 12 amino acids. The ends lost 8 bases at V and 5 bases at J; junction bases unmatched: 2. The CDR3: CASGQGAHEQYF. CDR3 nucleotides: TGTGCCAGCGGACAGGGGGCCCACGAGCAGTACTTC.

V usage is TRBV9 and J usage is TRBJ1-3, with 10 bases aligning to TRBD1. Germline V gene sequence: CDR1 SGDLS, CDR2 YYNGEE. J was trimmed by 4 bases and V by 1 base; bases with no gene match: 2. The CDR3 runs to 15 residues. CDR3 protein: CASSVRQGAGNTIYF. The CDR3 DNA sequence: TGTGCCAGCAGCGTACGACAGGGGGCCGGAAACACCATATATTTT.

V gene TRBV6-5 combines with J gene TRBJ2-7; tentative D call: TRBD1 (5 bases). V was pared by 6 bases and J by 7 bases, with 22 bases between. The germline CDR1 and CDR2 sequences are MNHEY and SVGAGI. The CDR3 contains 15 residues. The CDR3 is CASRKDRGAVWEQYF. CDR3 nucleotide sequence: TGTGCCAGCAGAAAAGACCGTGGGGCCGTTTGGGAGCAGTACTTC.

This clone was seen just once. V usage is TRBV7-2 and J usage is TRBJ2-6; tentatively, D is TRBD2 (5 bases). Between the trimmed V and J ends, which lost 1 base and 0 bases, there was a span of 13 bases. CDR1 is SGHTA and CDR2 is FQGNSA in the germline V gene. The CDR3 runs to 18 residues. The CDR3 spells CASSLDEGLFSGANVLTF. As DNA, the CDR3 is TGTGCCAGCAGCTTAGATGAGGGCCTCTTCTCTGGGGCCAACGTCCTGACTTTC.

This clone was recorded once. The CDR3 DNA sequence: TGTGCCAGCTCGCCGACAGGGTTCGCCTACAATGAGCAGTTCTTC. Residues: CASSPTGFAYNEQFF. The V gene is TRBV18, the J gene TRBJ2-1; 7 bases fit TRBD1. The CDR3 covers 15 residues. The J segment lost 2 bases and the V segment lost 6 bases, leaving 7 bases of the junction unmatched. Germline values: CDR1 KGHSH, CDR2 LQKENI.